The entry that follows covers one T cell receptor (beta chain) sequence. The sample belongs to a study of beta chain features in type 1 diabetes. Of the isolated RNA, all was reverse transcribed, and so the sequenced material was expressed TCRB transcripts. Sequencing was performed with immunoSEQ multiplex PCR; in TCRdb, only in-frame clones are kept and a portion is missing. The table includes some 330,000 clones, approximately 9.9% detected once. This CDR3 contains 13 residues. V was trimmed by 5 bases and J by 8 bases, leaving 15 bases between them. Germline V gives CDR1 SGHTA, CDR2 FQGNSA. Input material: naive CD4+ T cells from blood. This chain connects TRBV7-2 to TRBJ1-1; D remains unclear. This sequence originates from a woman in her 30s in good health. DNA for the CDR3: TGTGCCAGCAGCCGCCTCCTTACGGGAGAAGCTTTCTTT. Translating it yields CASSRLLTGEAFF.